This record covers a single TCR beta chain. Antigen: not known. At one of its ends the junction is not consistent with the germline gene, which may arise from a read error. This entry is derived from a study of post-analysis software for immune sequencing data. General study points: There was significantly lower normalized Chao1 diversity in multiple sclerosis patients than in controls. By F measure, samples from a shared preparation batch strongly co-clustered. Compared with controls, patients had more of 4 or 5 TRBV segments, including TRBV5-6, TRBV5-1 and TRBV20-1.

Every TCR beta cDNA library bore unique molecular identifiers. TCRdb passed the PCR reads through MiXCR, listing each CDR3 protein once. The sample gives 350,000 to 500,000 distinct CDR3 sequences, 39% of which show up once; under 9% is in the top ten. This CDR3 region has 14 residues. Germline CDR1 and CDR2: SGHTA and FQGNSA. The chain employs TRBV7-2 and TRBJ2-4; 7 nucleotides agree with TRBD2. The end of the DNA aligns better with TRBJ2-7, so the J call may be wrong. The sequence was obtained from a girl aged 2 to 9 with multiple sclerosis. Sequencing was performed on blood. The CDR3 nucleotides are TGTGCCGGCAGCTTAACACTAGCGAACTACGAGCAGTACTTC. It translates to CAGSLTLANYEQYF.